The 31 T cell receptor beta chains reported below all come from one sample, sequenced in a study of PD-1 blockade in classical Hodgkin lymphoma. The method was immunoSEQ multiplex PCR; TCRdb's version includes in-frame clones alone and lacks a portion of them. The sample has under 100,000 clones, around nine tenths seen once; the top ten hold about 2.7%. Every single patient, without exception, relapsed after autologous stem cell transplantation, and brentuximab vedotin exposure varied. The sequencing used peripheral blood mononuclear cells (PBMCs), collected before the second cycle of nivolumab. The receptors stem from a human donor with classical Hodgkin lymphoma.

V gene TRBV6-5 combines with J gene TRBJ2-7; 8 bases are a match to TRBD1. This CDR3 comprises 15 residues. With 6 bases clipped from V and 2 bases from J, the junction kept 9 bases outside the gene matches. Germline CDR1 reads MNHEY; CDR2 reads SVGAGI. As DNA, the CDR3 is TGTGCCAGCAGCCGACAGGGGAGAGGAACCTACGAGCAGTACTTC. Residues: CASSRQGRGTYEQYF.

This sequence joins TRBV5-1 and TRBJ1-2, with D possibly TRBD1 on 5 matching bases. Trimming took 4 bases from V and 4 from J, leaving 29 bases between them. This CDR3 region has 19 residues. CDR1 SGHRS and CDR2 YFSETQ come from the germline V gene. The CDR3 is CASSPVYPVGGGVAYGYTF. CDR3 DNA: TGCGCCAGCAGCCCCGTTTACCCCGTCGGTGGGGGGGTCGCCTATGGCTACACCTTC.

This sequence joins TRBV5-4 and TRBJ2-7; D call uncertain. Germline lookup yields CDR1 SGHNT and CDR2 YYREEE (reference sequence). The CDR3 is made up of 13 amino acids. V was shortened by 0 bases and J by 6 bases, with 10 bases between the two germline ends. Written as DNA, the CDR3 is TGTGCCAGCAGCTTGGCCGTATGGGGCGAGCAGTACTTC. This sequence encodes CASSLAVWGEQYF.

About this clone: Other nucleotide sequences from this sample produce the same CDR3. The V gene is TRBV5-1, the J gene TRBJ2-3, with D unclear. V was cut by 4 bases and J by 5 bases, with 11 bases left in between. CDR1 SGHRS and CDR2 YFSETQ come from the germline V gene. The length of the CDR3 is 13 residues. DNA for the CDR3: TGCGCCAGCAGCCCGATGAGTAGAGATACGCAGTATTTT. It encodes CASSPMSRDTQYF.

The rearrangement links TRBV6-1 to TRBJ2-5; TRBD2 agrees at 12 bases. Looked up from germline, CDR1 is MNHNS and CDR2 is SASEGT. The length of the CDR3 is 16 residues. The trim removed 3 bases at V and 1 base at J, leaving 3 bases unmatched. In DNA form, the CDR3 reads TGTGCCAGCAGTGAGCTAGCGGGAGGGCCCCAAGAGACCCAGTACTTC. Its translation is CASSELAGGPQETQYF.

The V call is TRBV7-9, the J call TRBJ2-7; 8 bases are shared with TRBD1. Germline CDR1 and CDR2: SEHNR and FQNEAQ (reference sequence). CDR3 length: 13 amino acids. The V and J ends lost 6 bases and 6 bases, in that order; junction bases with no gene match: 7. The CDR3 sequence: CASRRTGKVEQYF. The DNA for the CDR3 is TGTGCCAGCAGACGGACAGGGAAGGTCGAGCAGTACTTC.

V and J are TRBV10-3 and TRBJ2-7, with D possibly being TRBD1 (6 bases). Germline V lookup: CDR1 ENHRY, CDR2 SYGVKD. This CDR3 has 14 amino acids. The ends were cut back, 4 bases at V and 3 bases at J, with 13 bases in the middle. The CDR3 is CAISGGLASYEQYF. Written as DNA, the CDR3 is TGTGCCATCAGTGGGGGGCTAGCCAGCTACGAGCAGTACTTC.

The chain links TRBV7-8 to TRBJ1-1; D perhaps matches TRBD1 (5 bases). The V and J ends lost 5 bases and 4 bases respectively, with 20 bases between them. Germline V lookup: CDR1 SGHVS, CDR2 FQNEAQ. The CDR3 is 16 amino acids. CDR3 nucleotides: TGTGCCAGCAGCCCCCTTCCCACCACGGGGACCACTGAAGCTTTCTTT. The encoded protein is CASSPLPTTGTTEAFF.

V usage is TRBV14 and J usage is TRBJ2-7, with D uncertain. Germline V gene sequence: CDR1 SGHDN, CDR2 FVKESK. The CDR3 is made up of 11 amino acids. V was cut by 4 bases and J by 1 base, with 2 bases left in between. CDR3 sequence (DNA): TGTGCCAGCAGCCGATCCTACGAGCAGTACTTC. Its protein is CASSRSYEQYF. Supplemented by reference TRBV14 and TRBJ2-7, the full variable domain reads EAGVTQFPSHSVIEKGQTVTLRCDPISGHDNLYWYRRVMGKEIKFLLHFVKESKQDESGMPNNRFLAERTGGTYSTLKVQPAELEDSGVYFCASSRSYEQYFGPGTRLTVT.

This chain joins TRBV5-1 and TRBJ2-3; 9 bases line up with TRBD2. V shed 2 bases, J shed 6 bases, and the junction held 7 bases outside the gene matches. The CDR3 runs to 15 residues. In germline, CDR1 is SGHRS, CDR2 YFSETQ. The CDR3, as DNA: TGCGCCAGCAGCTTCGAGGGAAGCGGGAGGGATACGCAGTATTTT. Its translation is CASSFEGSGRDTQYF.

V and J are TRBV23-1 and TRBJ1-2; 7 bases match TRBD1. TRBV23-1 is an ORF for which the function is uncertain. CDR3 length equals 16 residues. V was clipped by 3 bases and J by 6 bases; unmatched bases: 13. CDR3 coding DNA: TGCGCCAGCAGTCAGAACCAGGGACAGAGAACAGATGGCTACACCTTC. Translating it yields CASSQNQGQRTDGYTF.

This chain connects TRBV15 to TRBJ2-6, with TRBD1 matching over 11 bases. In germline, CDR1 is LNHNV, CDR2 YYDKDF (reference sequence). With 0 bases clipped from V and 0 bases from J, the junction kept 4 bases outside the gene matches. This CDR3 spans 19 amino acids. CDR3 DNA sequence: TGTGCCACCAGCAGAGATGGGACAGGGGGGAGCTCTGGGGCCAACGTCCTGACTTTC. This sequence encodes CATSRDGTGGSSGANVLTF.

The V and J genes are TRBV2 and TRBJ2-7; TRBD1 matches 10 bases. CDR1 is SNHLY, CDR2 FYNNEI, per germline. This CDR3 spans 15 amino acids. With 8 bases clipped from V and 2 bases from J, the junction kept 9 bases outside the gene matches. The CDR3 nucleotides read TGTGCCAGCTCACAACCGGGACAGGGGACCTACGAGCAGTACTTC. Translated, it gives CASSQPGQGTYEQYF.

The CDR3 loop reads CASSLGGRGKHTEAFF. DNA of the CDR3: TGTGCCAGCAGCTTAGGAGGCAGGGGTAAGCACACTGAAGCTTTCTTT. This rearrangement joins TRBV7-8 to TRBJ1-1, with D perhaps TRBD1 (6 bases). The germline CDR1 and CDR2 sequences are SGHVS and FQNEAQ. V lost 1 base to trimming and J lost 3 bases, with 15 bases between them. The CDR3 covers 16 residues.

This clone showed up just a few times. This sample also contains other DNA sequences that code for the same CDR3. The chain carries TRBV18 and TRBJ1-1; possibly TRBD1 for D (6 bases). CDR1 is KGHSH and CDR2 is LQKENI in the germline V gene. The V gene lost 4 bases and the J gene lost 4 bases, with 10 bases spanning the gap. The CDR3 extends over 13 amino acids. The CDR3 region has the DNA TGTGCCAGCTCACGCACAGGGTCCACTGAAGCTTTCTTT. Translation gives CASSRTGSTEAFF.

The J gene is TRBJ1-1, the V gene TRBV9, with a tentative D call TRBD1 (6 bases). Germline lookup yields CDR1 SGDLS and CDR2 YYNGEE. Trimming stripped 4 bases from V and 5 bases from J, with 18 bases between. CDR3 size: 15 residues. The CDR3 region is CASSPSGGGGTEAFF. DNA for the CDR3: TGTGCCAGCAGCCCATCCGGGGGGGGCGGAACTGAAGCTTTCTTT.

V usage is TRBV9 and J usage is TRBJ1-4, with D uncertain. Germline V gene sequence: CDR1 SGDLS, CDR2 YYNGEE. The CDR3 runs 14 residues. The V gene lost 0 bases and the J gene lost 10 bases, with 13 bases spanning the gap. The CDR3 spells CASSVESPGGKLFF. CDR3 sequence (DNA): TGTGCCAGCAGCGTAGAAAGTCCCGGCGGAAAACTGTTTTTT. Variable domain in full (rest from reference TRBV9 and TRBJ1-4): DSGVTQTPKHLITATGQRVTLRCSPRSGDLSVYWYQQSLDQGLQFLIQYYNGEERAKGNILERFSAQQFPDLHSELNLSSLELGDSALYFCASSVESPGGKLFFGSGTQLSVL.

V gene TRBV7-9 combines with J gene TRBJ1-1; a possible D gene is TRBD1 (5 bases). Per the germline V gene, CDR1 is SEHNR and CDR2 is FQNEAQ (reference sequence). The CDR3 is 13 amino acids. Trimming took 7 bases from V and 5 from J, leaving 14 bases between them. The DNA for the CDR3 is TGTGCCAGCAAAACCGGGGCAGAGACTGAAGCTTTCTTT. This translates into CASKTGAETEAFF. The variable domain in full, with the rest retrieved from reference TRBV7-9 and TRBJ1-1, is DTGVSQNPRHKITKRGQNVTFRCDPISEHNRLYWYRQTLGQGPEFLTYFQNEAQLEKSRLLSDRFSAERPKGSFSTLEIQRTEQGDSAMYLCASKTGAETEAFFGQGTRLTVV.

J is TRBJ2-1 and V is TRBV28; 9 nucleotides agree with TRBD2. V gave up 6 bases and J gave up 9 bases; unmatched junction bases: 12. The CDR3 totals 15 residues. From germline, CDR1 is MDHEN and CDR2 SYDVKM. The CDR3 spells CASRMGLAGLVEQFF. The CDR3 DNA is TGTGCCAGCAGGATGGGGCTAGCGGGATTAGTTGAGCAGTTCTTC.

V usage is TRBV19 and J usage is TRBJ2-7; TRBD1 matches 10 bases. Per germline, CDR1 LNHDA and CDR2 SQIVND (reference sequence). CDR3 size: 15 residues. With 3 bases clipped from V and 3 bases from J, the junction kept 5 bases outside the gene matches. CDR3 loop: CASSIDRGRFYEQYF. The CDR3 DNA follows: TGTGCCAGTAGTATTGACAGGGGGCGATTCTACGAGCAGTACTTC.

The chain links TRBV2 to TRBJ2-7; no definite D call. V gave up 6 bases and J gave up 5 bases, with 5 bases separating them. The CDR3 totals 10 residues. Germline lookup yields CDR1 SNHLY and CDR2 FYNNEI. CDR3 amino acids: CASRGNEQYF. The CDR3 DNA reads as TGTGCCAGCAGAGGTAACGAGCAGTACTTC.

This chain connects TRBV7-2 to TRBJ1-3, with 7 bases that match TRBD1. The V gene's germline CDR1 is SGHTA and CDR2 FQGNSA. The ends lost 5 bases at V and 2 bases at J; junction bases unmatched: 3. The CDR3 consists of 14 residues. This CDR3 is CASSPDRAGNTIYF. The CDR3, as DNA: TGTGCCAGCAGCCCCGACAGGGCTGGAAACACCATATATTTT.

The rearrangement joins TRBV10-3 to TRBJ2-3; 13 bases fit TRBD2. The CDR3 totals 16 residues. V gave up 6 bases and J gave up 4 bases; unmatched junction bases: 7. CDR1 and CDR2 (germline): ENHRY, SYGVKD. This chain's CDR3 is CAIRPRTSGSADTQYF. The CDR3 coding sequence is TGTGCCATCAGACCCCGGACTAGCGGGAGTGCAGATACGCAGTATTTT.

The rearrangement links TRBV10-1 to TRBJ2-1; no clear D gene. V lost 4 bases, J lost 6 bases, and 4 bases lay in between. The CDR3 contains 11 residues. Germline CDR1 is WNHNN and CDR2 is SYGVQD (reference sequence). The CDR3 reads CASSVSNEQFF. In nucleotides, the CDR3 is TGCGCCAGCAGTGTGTCCAATGAGCAGTTCTTC.

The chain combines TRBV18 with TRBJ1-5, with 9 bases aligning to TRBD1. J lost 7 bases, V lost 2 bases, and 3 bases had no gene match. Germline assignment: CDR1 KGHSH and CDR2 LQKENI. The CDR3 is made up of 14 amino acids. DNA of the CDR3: TGTGCCAGCTCACCAGGGACAGGGCGACAGCCCCAGCATTTT. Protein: CASSPGTGRQPQHF.

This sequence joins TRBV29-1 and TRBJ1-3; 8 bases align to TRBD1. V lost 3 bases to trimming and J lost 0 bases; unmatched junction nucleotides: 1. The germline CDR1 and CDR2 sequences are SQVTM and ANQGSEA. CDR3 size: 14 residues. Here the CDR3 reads CSVETGDSGNTIYF. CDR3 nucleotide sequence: TGCAGCGTTGAGACAGGGGACTCTGGAAACACCATATATTTT.

CDR3 sequence (DNA): TGTGCCAGTAGGGGTGGACAGGGAGGTTTTTATACGCAGTATTTT. Translated, it gives CASRGGQGGFYTQYF. This chain connects TRBV19 to TRBJ2-3; 8 nucleotides match TRBD1. Trimming took 6 bases from V and 7 from J; bases not matched to a gene: 12. CDR1 is LNHDA and CDR2 is SQIVND in the germline V gene (reference sequence). The CDR3 runs 15 residues. Supplemented by reference TRBV19 and TRBJ2-3, the full variable domain reads DGGITQSPKYLFRKEGQNVTLSCEQNLNHDAMYWYRQDPGQGLRLIYYSQIVNDFQKGDIAEGYSVSREKKESFPLTVTSAQKNPTAFYLCASRGGQGGFYTQYFGPGTRLTVL.

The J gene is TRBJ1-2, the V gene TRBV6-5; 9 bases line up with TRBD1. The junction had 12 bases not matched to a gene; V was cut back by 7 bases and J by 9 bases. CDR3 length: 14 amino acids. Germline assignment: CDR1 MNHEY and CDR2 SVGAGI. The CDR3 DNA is TGTGCCAGCACTCTCGATCCGGGACAGGGCCGCTACACCTTC. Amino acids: CASTLDPGQGRYTF.

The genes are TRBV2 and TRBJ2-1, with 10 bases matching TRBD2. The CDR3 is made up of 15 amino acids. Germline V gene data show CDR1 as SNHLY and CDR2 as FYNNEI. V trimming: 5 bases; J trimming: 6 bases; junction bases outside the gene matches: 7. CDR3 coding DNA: TGTGCCAGCAGTCCTCTAGCGGGAGCGTCCAATGAGCAGTTCTTC. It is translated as CASSPLAGASNEQFF.

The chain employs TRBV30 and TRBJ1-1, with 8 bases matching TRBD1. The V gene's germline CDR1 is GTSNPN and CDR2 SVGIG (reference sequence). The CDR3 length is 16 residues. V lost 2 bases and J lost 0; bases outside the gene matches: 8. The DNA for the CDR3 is TGTGCCTGGAGTCCCAACCCGGGACAGGTGAACACTGAAGCTTTCTTT. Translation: CAWSPNPGQVNTEAFF.

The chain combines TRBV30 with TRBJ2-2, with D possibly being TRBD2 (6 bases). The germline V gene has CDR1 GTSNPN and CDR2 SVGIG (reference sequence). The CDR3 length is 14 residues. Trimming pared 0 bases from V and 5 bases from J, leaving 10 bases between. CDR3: CAWSVGGVTGELFF. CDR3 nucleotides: TGTGCCTGGAGTGTCGGAGGGGTTACCGGGGAGCTGTTTTTT. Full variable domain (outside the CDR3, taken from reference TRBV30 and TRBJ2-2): SQTIHQWPATLVQPVGSPLSLECTVEGTSNPNLYWYRQAAGRGLQLLFYSVGIGQISSEVPQNLSASRPQDRQFILSSKKLLLSDSGFYLCAWSVGGVTGELFFGEGSRLTVL.